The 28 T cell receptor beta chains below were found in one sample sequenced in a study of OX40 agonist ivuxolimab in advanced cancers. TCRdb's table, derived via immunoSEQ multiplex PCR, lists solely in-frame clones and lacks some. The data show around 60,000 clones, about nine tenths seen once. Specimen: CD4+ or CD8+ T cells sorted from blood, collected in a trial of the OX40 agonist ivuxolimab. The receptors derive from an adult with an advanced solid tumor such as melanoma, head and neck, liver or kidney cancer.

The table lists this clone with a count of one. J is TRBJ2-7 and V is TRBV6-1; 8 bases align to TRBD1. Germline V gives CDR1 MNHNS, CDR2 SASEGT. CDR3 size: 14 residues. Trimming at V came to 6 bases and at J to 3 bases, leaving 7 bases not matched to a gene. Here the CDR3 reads CASSQGQGVYEQYF. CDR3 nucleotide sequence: TGTGCCAGCAGCCAAGGACAGGGTGTCTACGAGCAGTACTTC.

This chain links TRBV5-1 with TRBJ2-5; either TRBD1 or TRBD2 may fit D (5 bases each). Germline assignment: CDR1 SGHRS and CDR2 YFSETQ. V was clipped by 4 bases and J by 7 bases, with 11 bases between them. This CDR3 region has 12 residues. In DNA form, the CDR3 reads TGCGCCAGCAGCAGCGACAGCGGGACCCAGTACTTC. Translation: CASSSDSGTQYF.

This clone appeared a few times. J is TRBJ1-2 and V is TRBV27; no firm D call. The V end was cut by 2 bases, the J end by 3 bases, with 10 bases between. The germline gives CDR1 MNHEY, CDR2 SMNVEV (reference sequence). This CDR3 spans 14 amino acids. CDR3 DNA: TGTGCCAGCAGTTTAATTGGCACCTACTATGGCTACACCTTC. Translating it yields CASSLIGTYYGYTF.

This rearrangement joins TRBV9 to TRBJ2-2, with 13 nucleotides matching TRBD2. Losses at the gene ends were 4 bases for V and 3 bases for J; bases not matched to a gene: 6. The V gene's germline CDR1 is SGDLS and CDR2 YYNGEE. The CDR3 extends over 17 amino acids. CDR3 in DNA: TGTGCCAGCAGCCTAAGGACTAGCGGGAGATACACCGGGGAGCTGTTTTTT. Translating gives CASSLRTSGRYTGELFF. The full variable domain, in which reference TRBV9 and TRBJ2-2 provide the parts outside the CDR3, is DSGVTQTPKHLITATGQRVTLRCSPRSGDLSVYWYQQSLDQGLQFLIQYYNGEERAKGNILERFSAQQFPDLHSELNLSSLELGDSALYFCASSLRTSGRYTGELFFGEGSRLTVL.

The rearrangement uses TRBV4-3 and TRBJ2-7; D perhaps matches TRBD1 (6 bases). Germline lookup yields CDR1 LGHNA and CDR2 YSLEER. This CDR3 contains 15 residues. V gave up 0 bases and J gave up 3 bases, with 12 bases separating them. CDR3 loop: CASSQENRASYEQYF. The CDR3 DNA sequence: TGCGCCAGCAGCCAAGAGAACAGGGCCAGCTACGAGCAGTACTTC.

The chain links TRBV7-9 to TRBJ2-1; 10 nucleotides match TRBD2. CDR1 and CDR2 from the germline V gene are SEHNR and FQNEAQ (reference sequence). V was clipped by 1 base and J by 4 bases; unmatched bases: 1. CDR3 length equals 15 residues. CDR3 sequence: CASSLGTSGYNEQFF. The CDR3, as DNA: TGTGCCAGCAGCTTAGGGACTAGCGGTTACAATGAGCAGTTCTTC.

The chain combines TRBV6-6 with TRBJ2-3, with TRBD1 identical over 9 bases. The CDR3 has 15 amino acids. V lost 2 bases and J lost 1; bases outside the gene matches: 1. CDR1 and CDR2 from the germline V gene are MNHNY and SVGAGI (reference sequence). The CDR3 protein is CASSYRQGGTDTQYF. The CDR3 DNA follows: TGTGCCAGCAGTTACCGACAGGGGGGCACAGATACGCAGTATTTT.

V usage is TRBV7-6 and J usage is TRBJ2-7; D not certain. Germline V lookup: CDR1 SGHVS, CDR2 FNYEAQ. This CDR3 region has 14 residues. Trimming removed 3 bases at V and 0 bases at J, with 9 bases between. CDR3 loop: CASSFGLDSYEQYF. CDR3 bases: TGTGCCAGCAGCTTCGGGCTAGACTCCTACGAGCAGTACTTC.

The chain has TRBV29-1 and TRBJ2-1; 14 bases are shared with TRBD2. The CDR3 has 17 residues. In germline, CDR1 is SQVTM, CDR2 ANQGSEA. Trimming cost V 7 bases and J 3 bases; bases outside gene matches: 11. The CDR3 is CSGAGTSGRINYNEQFF. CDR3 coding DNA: TGCAGCGGTGCCGGGACTAGCGGGAGAATCAACTACAATGAGCAGTTCTTC.

The chain's CDR3 is CASSQVGQGLSGANVLTF. CDR3 nucleotide sequence: TGCGCCAGCAGCCAAGTGGGACAGGGCCTCTCTGGGGCCAACGTCCTGACTTTC. The rearrangement links TRBV4-1 to TRBJ2-6, with 9 bases aligning to TRBD1. The CDR3 spans 18 residues. V gave up 1 base and J gave up 0 bases; unmatched junction bases: 4. CDR1 and CDR2 from the germline V gene are MGHRA and YSYEKL.

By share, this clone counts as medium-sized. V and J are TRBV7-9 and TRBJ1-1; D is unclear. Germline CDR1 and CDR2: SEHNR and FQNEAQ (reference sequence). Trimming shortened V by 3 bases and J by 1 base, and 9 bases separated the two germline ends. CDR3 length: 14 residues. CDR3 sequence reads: CASSFAGENTEAFF. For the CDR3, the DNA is TGTGCCAGCAGCTTCGCAGGAGAGAACACTGAAGCTTTCTTT.

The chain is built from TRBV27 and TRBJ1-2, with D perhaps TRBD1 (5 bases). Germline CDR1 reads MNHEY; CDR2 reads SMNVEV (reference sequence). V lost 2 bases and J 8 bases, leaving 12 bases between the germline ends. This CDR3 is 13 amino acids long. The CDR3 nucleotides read TGTGCCAGCAGTTTACTTCCGGGGGAAGGCTACACCTTC. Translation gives CASSLLPGEGYTF.

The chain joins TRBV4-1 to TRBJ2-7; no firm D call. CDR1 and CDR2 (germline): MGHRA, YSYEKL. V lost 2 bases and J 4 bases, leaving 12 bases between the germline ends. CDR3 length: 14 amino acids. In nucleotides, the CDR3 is TGCGCCAGCAGCCAACTAGGGAACCCATACGAGCAGTACTTC. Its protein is CASSQLGNPYEQYF.

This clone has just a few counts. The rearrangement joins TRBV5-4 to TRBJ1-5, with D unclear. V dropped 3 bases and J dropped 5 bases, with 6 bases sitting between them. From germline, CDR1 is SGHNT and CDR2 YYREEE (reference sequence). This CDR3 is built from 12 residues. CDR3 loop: CASSSEDQPQHF. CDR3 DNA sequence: TGTGCCAGCAGCTCTGAAGATCAGCCCCAGCATTTT. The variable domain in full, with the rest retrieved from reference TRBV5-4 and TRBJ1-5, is ETGVTQSPTHLIKTRGQQVTLRCSSQSGHNTVSWYQQALGQGPQFIFQYYREEENGRGNFPPRFSGLQFPNYSSELNVNALELDDSALYLCASSSEDQPQHFGDGTRLSIL.

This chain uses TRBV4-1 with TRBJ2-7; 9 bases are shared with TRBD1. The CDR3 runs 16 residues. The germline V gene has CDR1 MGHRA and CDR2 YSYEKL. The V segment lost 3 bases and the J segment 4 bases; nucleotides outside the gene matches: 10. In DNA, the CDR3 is TGCGCCAGCAGCCAGGCAACAGGGGGCAGTAGTTACGAGCAGTACTTC. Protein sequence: CASSQATGGSSYEQYF.

DNA for the CDR3: TGTGCCAGCAGCCCGACTAGCGGGAAAGTATCCGGGGAGCTGTTTTTT. It specifies CASSPTSGKVSGELFF. The chain has TRBV2 and TRBJ2-2; 11 nucleotides agree with TRBD2. CDR3 size: 16 residues. Germline V CDR1 and CDR2: SNHLY, FYNNEI. J lost 6 bases, V lost 6 bases, and 9 bases had no gene match.

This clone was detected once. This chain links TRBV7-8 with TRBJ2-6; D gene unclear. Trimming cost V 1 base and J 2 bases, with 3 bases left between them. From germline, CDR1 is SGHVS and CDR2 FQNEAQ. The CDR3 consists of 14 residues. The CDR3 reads CASSLVAGANVLTF. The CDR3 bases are TGTGCCAGCAGCTTAGTGGCTGGGGCCAACGTCCTGACTTTC.

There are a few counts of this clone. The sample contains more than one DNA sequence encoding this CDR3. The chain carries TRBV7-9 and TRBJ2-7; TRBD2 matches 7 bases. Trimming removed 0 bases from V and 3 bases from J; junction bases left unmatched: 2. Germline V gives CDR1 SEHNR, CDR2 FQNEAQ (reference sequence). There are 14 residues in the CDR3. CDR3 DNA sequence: TGTGCCAGCAGCTTAGCGGGGAGGGACTACGAGCAGTACTTC. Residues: CASSLAGRDYEQYF.

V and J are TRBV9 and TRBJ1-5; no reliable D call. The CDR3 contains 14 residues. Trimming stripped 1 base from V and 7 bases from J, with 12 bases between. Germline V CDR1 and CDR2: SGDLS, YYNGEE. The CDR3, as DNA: TGTGCCAGCAGCGTAAACGGAGGTACGCAGCCCCAGCATTTT. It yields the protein CASSVNGGTQPQHF. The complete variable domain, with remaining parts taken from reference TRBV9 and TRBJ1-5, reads DSGVTQTPKHLITATGQRVTLRCSPRSGDLSVYWYQQSLDQGLQFLIQYYNGEERAKGNILERFSAQQFPDLHSELNLSSLELGDSALYFCASSVNGGTQPQHFGDGTRLSIL.

Written as DNA, the CDR3 is TGCGCCAGCAGCTTGGCGGGCGGCGGGGTAGAGAAAGAGACCCAGTACTTC. Its protein is CASSLAGGGVEKETQYF. The chain links TRBV5-1 to TRBJ2-5; maybe TRBD2 (6 bases). The CDR3 loop spans 17 amino acids. With 0 bases removed from V and 3 bases from J, the gap between germline ends came to 18 bases. Germline assignment: CDR1 SGHRS and CDR2 YFSETQ.

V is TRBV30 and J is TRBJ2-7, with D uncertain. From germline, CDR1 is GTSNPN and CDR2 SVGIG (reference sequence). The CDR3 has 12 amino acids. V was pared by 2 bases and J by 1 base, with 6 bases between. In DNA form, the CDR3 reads TGTGCCTGGAGTAGACTTTCCTACGAGCAGTACTTC. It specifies CAWSRLSYEQYF.

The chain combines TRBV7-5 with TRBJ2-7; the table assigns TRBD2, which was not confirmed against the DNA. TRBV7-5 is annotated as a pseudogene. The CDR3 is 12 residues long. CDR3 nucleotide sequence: TGTGCCAGAAGCTTGCGCGCCCACGAGCAGTACTTC. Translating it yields CARSLRAHEQYF.

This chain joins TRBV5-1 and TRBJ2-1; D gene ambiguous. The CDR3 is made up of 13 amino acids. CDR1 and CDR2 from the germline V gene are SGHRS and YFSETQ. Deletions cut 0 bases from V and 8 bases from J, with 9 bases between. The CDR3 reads CASSLGLADEQFF. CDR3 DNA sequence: TGCGCCAGCAGCTTGGGGTTAGCCGATGAGCAGTTCTTC.

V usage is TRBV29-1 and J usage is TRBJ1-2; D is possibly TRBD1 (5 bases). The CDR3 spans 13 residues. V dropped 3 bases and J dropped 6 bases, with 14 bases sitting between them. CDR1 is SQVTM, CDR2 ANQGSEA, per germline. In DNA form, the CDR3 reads TGCAGCGTTGATGAGGGAGGGGCGGATGGCTACACCTTC. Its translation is CSVDEGGADGYTF. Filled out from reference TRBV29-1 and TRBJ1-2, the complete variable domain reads SAVISQKPSRDICQRGTSLTIQCQVDSQVTMMFWYRQQPGQSLTLIATANQGSEATYESGFVIDKFPISRPNLTFSTLTVSNMSPEDSSIYLCSVDEGGADGYTFGSGTRLTVV.

Here the CDR3 reads CASSPIGEKDTEAFF. The CDR3 DNA reads TGTGCCAGCAGTCCCATAGGGGAGAAGGACACTGAAGCTTTCTTT. The V call is TRBV28, the J call TRBJ1-1; D perhaps matches TRBD1 (5 bases). The CDR3 is 15 amino acids. V lost 5 bases and J lost 3, with 16 bases in between. Germline CDR1 MDHEN, CDR2 SYDVKM.

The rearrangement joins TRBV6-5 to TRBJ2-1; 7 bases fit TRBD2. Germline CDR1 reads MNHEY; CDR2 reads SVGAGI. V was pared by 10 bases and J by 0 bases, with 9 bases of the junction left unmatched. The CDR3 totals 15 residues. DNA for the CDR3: TGTGCCACCCGGGGGGACCGGAGCTCCTACAATGAGCAGTTCTTC. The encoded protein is CATRGDRSSYNEQFF.

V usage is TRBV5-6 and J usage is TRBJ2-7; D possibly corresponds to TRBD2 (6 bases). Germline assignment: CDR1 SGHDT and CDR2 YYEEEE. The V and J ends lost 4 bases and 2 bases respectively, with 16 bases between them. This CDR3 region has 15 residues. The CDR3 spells CASSENAGLTYEQYF. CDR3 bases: TGTGCCAGCAGCGAAAATGCGGGACTGACCTACGAGCAGTACTTC.

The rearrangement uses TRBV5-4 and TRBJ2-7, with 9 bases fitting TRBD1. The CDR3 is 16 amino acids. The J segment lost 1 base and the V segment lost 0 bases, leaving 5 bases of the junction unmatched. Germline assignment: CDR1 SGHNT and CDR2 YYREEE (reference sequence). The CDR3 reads CASSLALGQGSYEQYF. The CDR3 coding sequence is TGTGCCAGCAGCTTGGCACTTGGACAGGGGTCCTACGAGCAGTACTTC.